The sample holds a few counts of the clone carrying this TCR beta chain. Its antigen is not identified. The sample comes from a study of blood T cells in healthy people across ages. Study results and limitations: Diversity of TCR beta per million T cells declined in a roughly linear way with age.

With a J-beta primer mix and a sample-barcoded 5' primer, a second PCR ran about 7 to 12 cycles. Each cDNA molecule was tagged by a template-switch adaptor that had 12 random nucleotides. TCRdb redid the calling of the 5' RACE reads with MiXCR, one entry per CDR3 protein. Seen here are 850,000 to 1,000,000 distinct CDR3 sequences, approximately 49% observed once, and the top ten hold around an eighth. Each sample had at least 6 million PBMCs isolated. The CDR3 sequence is 15 residues long. The V gene end was trimmed by 4 bases and the J gene end by 3 bases; junction bases not matched to a gene: 6. Germline CDR1 KGHDR, CDR2 SFDVKD.

The receptor's source is a man younger than 40 in good health. Sequencing was performed on blood. This chain links TRBV24-1 with TRBJ2-5, with 8 positions matching TRBD1. The CDR3 sequence: CATSDPAGGEETQYF. The CDR3 DNA reads TGTGCCACCAGTGACCCCGCAGGGGGCGAAGAGACCCAGTACTTC.